The 6 T cell receptor beta chains reported below all come from one sample, sequenced in a study of T cells in narcolepsy. This table comes from immunoSEQ multiplex PCR, and its TCRdb copy is limited to in-frame clones, with some not included. The sample consists of approximately 30,000 clones, approximately 85% of them appearing once. The sample comprised CD45RA- memory CD4+ T cells from PBMCs. These receptor sequences come from a human donor with narcolepsy.

The V and J genes are TRBV11-2 and TRBJ1-1, with a weak D call TRBD1 (5 bases). Trimming left V 2 bases short and J 1 base short, with 23 bases between. This CDR3 region has 19 residues. The germline gives CDR1 SGHAT, CDR2 FQNNGV. The CDR3 bases are TGTGCCAGCAGCTTACTAGGTATCCGGACAAGGAGGAAGAACACTGAAGCTTTCTTT. This codes for CASSLLGIRTRRKNTEAFF.

V is TRBV7-8 and J is TRBJ2-1, with D perhaps TRBD2 (5 bases). This CDR3 has 12 amino acids. Germline CDR1 is SGHVS and CDR2 is FQNEAQ. Deletions cut 8 bases from V and 5 bases from J, with 10 bases between. DNA of the CDR3: TGTGCCAGCCGAGGGCGGGACAATGAGCAGTTCTTC. Its protein product is CASRGRDNEQFF. The full variable domain, completed using reference TRBV7-8 and TRBJ2-1, is GAGVSQSPRYKVAKRGQDVALRCDPISGHVSLFWYQQALGQGPEFLTYFQNEAQLDKSGLPSDRFFAERPEGSVSTLKIQRTQQEDSAVYLCASRGRDNEQFFGPGTRLTVL.

This rearrangement joins TRBV29-1 to TRBJ1-1, with D unclear. This CDR3 is built from 15 residues. Per the germline V gene, CDR1 is SQVTM and CDR2 is ANQGSEA. V gave up 4 bases and J gave up 0 bases, with 15 bases separating them. The CDR3 nucleotides are TGCAGCGTTGTTCTTTTCACGGCAGTGAACACTGAAGCTTTCTTT. The encoded protein is CSVVLFTAVNTEAFF.

The J gene is TRBJ2-1, the V gene TRBV30; TRBD1 matches 8 bases. V lost 2 bases, J lost 2 bases, and 2 bases stayed unmatched. Germline-derived CDR1 and CDR2 are GTSNPN and SVGIG (reference sequence). The CDR3 contains 14 residues. The CDR3 DNA is TGTGCCTGGAGTCTGACAGGGGCCTACAATGAGCAGTTCTTC. Protein: CAWSLTGAYNEQFF.

CDR3: CASSSRDYGNQPQHF. The CDR3 coding sequence is TGTGCCAGCAGTTCGAGGGACTATGGCAATCAGCCCCAGCATTTT. This sequence joins TRBV28 and TRBJ1-5, with a possible D match to TRBD1 (5 bases). V lost 4 bases and J 2 bases, leaving 12 bases between the germline ends. The CDR3 has 15 residues. Germline CDR1 and CDR2: MDHEN and SYDVKM.

This clone was counted a few times. The rearrangement links TRBV11-2 to TRBJ1-4, with D unclear. The CDR3 totals 14 residues. The V end was cut by 3 bases, the J end by 8 bases, with 13 bases between. Per the germline V gene, CDR1 is SGHAT and CDR2 is FQNNGV. The CDR3 loop is CASSFWGSGEKLFF. CDR3 in DNA: TGTGCCAGCAGCTTTTGGGGAAGCGGGGAAAAACTGTTTTTT.